Given below is one T cell receptor (beta chain) in context. Its antigen remains unidentified. Germline V lookup: CDR1 DFQATT, CDR2 SNEGSKA (reference sequence). The V end lost 0 bases, the J end lost 1 base, and 16 bases lay between the germline ends. The CDR3 covers 16 residues. With the Oncomine TCR Beta short-read assay, DNA from cultured CD4+ T cells was sequenced. TCRdb re-derived calls from the PCR reads in MiXCR, one entry per CDR3 protein. This sample has 20,000 to 30,000 distinct CDR3 sequences, with 64% found just once. The data stem from a study of vaccination and CD4 T cells after COVID-19. Treatment noted: roughly ten-day PBMC culture with coronavirus spike peptide pools or control peptides (ViraFEST assay).

The receptor was derived from a human donor who had recovered from COVID-19. Sample: CD4+ T cells from blood, cultured in vitro. The V call is TRBV20-1, the J call TRBJ2-7; D is possibly TRBD1 or TRBD2 (6 bases each). The CDR3 DNA is TGCAGTGCTAGAGATGGTGGTGGGGGGCGTTCCTACGAGCAGTACTTC. It is translated as CSARDGGGGRSYEQYF.